The 4 T cell receptor beta chains in this list originate from one sample, sequenced in a study of CD8+ T cells in alopecia areata. TCR sequencing used cDNA made by reverse transcription of extracted RNA. Clones were sequenced by immunoSEQ multiplex PCR, and TCRdb holds only the in-frame ones, with some missing. Of about 120,000 clones in the sample, about 46% were seen once. Sample: CD8+ T cells sorted from blood, taken at week 0. These receptors were obtained from a human donor with alopecia areata.

In the case of this clone: A read error may account for a junction end that differs from germline. This rearrangement joins TRBV7-7 to TRBJ2-2; D not certain. Per germline, CDR1 SSHAT and CDR2 FNYEAQ (reference sequence). The length of the CDR3 is 13 residues. CDR3 sequence reads: CASSLKDTGELFF. Here the CDR3 DNA reads TGTGCTAGCAGCTTAAAAGACACCGGGGAGCTGTTTTTT.

V gene TRBV13 combines with J gene TRBJ2-7, with D perhaps matching TRBD2 (6 bases). The CDR3 has 13 residues. Germline V gives CDR1 PRHDT, CDR2 FYEKMQ (reference sequence). With 5 bases removed from V and 8 bases from J, the gap between germline ends came to 16 bases. CDR3 bases: TGTGCCAGCAGCCCCCCGGGCGGGGCAAAGCAGTACTTC. The encoded protein is CASSPPGGAKQYF.

This rearrangement joins TRBV7-2 to TRBJ1-5; TRBD1 might be the D (6 bases). Germline CDR1 reads SGHTA; CDR2 reads FQGNSA. This CDR3 has 14 residues. The ends were cut back, 4 bases at V and 9 bases at J, with 16 bases in the middle. CDR3 DNA: TGTGCCAGCAGCTCGGACGGGGGCGGTGTGCCCCAGCATTTT. Amino acids: CASSSDGGGVPQHF.

Written as DNA, the CDR3 is TGTGCCAGCAGCTTGGCCATGGAGACCCAGTACTTC. This gives the protein CASSLAMETQYF. The chain joins TRBV5-6 to TRBJ2-5; D is ambiguous. With 0 bases removed from V and 5 bases from J, the gap between germline ends came to 5 bases. This CDR3 contains 12 residues. Per germline, CDR1 SGHDT and CDR2 YYEEEE.